This entry concerns a single T cell receptor beta chain. Sequencing used immunoSEQ multiplex PCR; TCRdb keeps in-frame clones, though not all of them. The table has approximately 320,000 clones, roughly 89% seen once. Seattle patient enrollment occurred during active infection, with longitudinal follow-up thereafter. The CDR3 extends over 13 amino acids. The V and J ends lost 8 bases and 1 base respectively, with 8 bases between them. Germline assignment: CDR1 MNHEY and CDR2 SVGAGI. The data were taken from a study of blood T cell repertoires in COVID-19. Study-level information: Acute and convalescent COVID-19 samples came from the United States, Italy and Spain.

The sequence came from a woman aged 25 to 45 with COVID-19, enrolled during active disease. The V and J genes are TRBV6-5 and TRBJ2-2, with a possible D match to TRBD1 (5 bases). The sequenced sample consisted of peripheral blood. CDR3 DNA sequence: TGTGCCAGCGGCAGGGTGAACACCGGGGAGCTGTTTTTT. Protein: CASGRVNTGELFF.